These 25 T cell receptor beta chains originate from one sample sequenced in a study of blood T cell repertoires in COVID-19. The assay was immunoSEQ multiplex PCR, and TCRdb's table has in-frame clones only and misses some. The profile shows 35,000 to 40,000 clones, nearly 90% of them singletons. The sequencing input was peripheral blood. The receptors come from a man aged 55 to 69 with COVID-19, enrolled during active disease.

The J gene is TRBJ1-3, the V gene TRBV5-1, with D uncertain. V was shortened by 0 bases and J by 0 bases, with 10 bases between the two germline ends. Germline assignment: CDR1 SGHRS and CDR2 YFSETQ. This CDR3 spans 16 amino acids. The CDR3 protein is CASSLGGSHSGNTIYF. CDR3 nucleotides: TGCGCCAGCAGCTTGGGCGGCAGCCACTCTGGAAACACCATATATTTT.

The J gene is TRBJ1-1, the V gene TRBV18, with TRBD1 identical over 10 bases. The germline V gene has CDR1 KGHSH and CDR2 LQKENI. The CDR3 is 16 amino acids. The trim removed 3 bases at V and 4 bases at J, leaving 8 bases unmatched. CDR3 amino acids: CASSPNRQGASTEAFF. CDR3 nucleotides: TGTGCCAGCTCACCGAATCGACAGGGGGCGAGCACTGAAGCTTTCTTT.

This rearrangement joins TRBV27 to TRBJ2-7; 12 bases map to TRBD2. V dropped 8 bases and J dropped 4; count of bases not matched to a gene: 6. Germline V gene data show CDR1 as MNHEY and CDR2 as SMNVEV (reference sequence). The CDR3 has 14 amino acids. CDR3 sequence (DNA): TGTGCCAGCGGTCTAGCGGGAGGGCAATACGAGCAGTACTTC. Translation gives CASGLAGGQYEQYF.

This clone turned up a few times. The J gene is TRBJ2-7, the V gene TRBV27; unclear D gene. V was clipped by 4 bases and J by 6 bases, with 16 bases between them. Germline-derived CDR1 and CDR2 are MNHEY and SMNVEV (reference sequence). There are 14 residues in the CDR3. The CDR3 protein is CASSSALFSSEQYF. The CDR3 DNA sequence: TGTGCCAGCAGTTCCGCCCTTTTTTCCAGCGAGCAGTACTTC.

A remark on this clone: The identical CDR3 is also encoded by other nucleotide sequences in the sample. The chain carries TRBV9 and TRBJ2-1; 9 bases fit TRBD2. CDR3 length: 15 amino acids. V trimming: 3 bases; J trimming: 4 bases; junction bases outside the gene matches: 5. CDR1 is SGDLS, CDR2 YYNGEE, per germline. For the CDR3, the DNA is TGTGCCAGCAGCGAACTAGCGGGCGGGTACAATGAGCAGTTCTTC. Protein: CASSELAGGYNEQFF.

This chain joins TRBV5-1 and TRBJ2-2, with a possible D match to TRBD1 (5 bases). The CDR3 covers 15 residues. Germline assignment: CDR1 SGHRS and CDR2 YFSETQ. V dropped 0 bases and J dropped 5 bases, with 11 bases sitting between them. The CDR3 loop reads CASSLGGSGTGELFF. The CDR3 DNA follows: TGCGCCAGCAGCTTGGGGGGCTCCGGGACCGGGGAGCTGTTTTTT.

The rearrangement links TRBV28 to TRBJ1-3; TRBD1 might be the D (6 bases). The ends were cut back, 2 bases at V and 4 bases at J, with 12 bases in the middle. The germline V gene has CDR1 MDHEN and CDR2 SYDVKM. This CDR3 is 15 amino acids long. CDR3 sequence: CASSLPRGAGNTIYF. The CDR3 DNA is TGTGCCAGCAGTTTACCCCGGGGGGCGGGAAACACCATATATTTT.

The CDR3 DNA reads TGTGCCAGCAGCGGACAATATAATTCACCCCTCCACTTT. Amino acids: CASSGQYNSPLHF. The chain links TRBV9 to TRBJ1-6; no reliable D call. The CDR3 extends over 13 amino acids. With 3 bases removed from V and 4 bases from J, the gap between germline ends came to 5 bases. CDR1 is SGDLS, CDR2 YYNGEE, per germline.

The V call is TRBV6-2 or TRBV6-3, the J call TRBJ2-5, with 7 bases that match TRBD1. Losses at the gene ends were 6 bases for V and 0 bases for J; bases not matched to a gene: 16. Germline V gives CDR1 MNHEY, CDR2 SVGEGT. This CDR3 spans 18 amino acids. The CDR3 is CASRYPRGHIGDQETQYF. The CDR3 nucleotides read TGTGCCAGCAGATACCCTAGGGGGCACATAGGGGACCAAGAGACCCAGTACTTC.

This chain uses TRBV3-1 (or the pseudogene TRBV3-2) with TRBJ2-7; 8 positions agree with TRBD1. There are 14 residues in the CDR3. The V gene's germline CDR1 is LGHDT and CDR2 YNNKEL (reference sequence). J lost 3 bases, V lost 4 bases, and 5 bases had no gene match. The CDR3 coding sequence is TGTGCCAGCAGCCCCAGCACAGGGGGCTACGAGCAGTACTTC. It specifies CASSPSTGGYEQYF.

The chain recombines TRBV12-5 with TRBJ2-7; the match to TRBD2 covers 7 bases. The CDR3 has 15 amino acids. Trimming cost V 1 base and J 5 bases; bases outside gene matches: 8. Germline V gene lookup returns CDR1 LGHNT and CDR2 FRNRAP. The CDR3 reads CASGLGAGEGDEQYF. Written as DNA, the CDR3 is TGTGCTAGTGGTTTGGGGGCGGGAGAAGGGGACGAGCAGTACTTC.

The J gene is TRBJ1-5, the V gene TRBV6-2 or TRBV6-3, with 10 positions matching TRBD1. This CDR3 is built from 17 residues. The V gene end was trimmed by 6 bases and the J gene end by 0 bases; junction bases not matched to a gene: 8. Germline V gene data show CDR1 as MNHEY and CDR2 as SVGEGT. CDR3 sequence: CASSDWGQGYSNQPQHF. The DNA for the CDR3 is TGTGCCAGCAGCGACTGGGGACAGGGGTATAGCAATCAGCCCCAGCATTTT.

The V call is TRBV28, the J call TRBJ2-1, with TRBD2 matching over 11 bases. Losses at the gene ends were 5 bases for V and 5 bases for J; bases not matched to a gene: 5. CDR3 length: 15 residues. Germline V gene sequence: CDR1 MDHEN, CDR2 SYDVKM. The CDR3 region has the DNA TGTGCCAGCAGTATTCTAGCGGGAGGTCACAATGAGCAGTTCTTC. This translates into CASSILAGGHNEQFF. The complete variable domain, with remaining parts taken from reference TRBV28 and TRBJ2-1, reads DVKVTQSSRYLVKRTGEKVFLECVQDMDHENMFWYRQDPGLGLRLIYFSYDVKMKEKGDIPEGYSVSREKKERFSLILESASTNQTSMYLCASSILAGGHNEQFFGPGTRLTVL.

The gene calls are TRBV28 and TRBJ2-7, with 7 bases fitting TRBD2. The CDR3 loop spans 15 amino acids. After removal of 3 bases from V and 0 bases from J, the junction contained 5 bases not matched to a gene. Germline CDR1 and CDR2: MDHEN and SYDVKM. The CDR3 is CASSFDLAVSYEQYF. DNA of the CDR3: TGTGCCAGCAGTTTCGACCTAGCGGTCTCCTACGAGCAGTACTTC.

The V gene is TRBV15, the J gene TRBJ1-1; weak D call: TRBD1 (5 bases). Between the trimmed V and J ends, which lost 1 base and 12 bases, there was a span of 15 bases. Per germline, CDR1 LNHNV and CDR2 YYDKDF (reference sequence). CDR3 size: 13 residues. The CDR3 DNA reads as TGTGCCACCAGCAGAGCCGACAGCCAAGGGTCTTTCTTT. Protein sequence: CATSRADSQGSFF.

The genes are TRBV11-2 and TRBJ2-5, with TRBD1 as a possible D gene (5 bases). Trimming took 6 bases from V and 5 from J, leaving 13 bases between them. Germline V gives CDR1 SGHAT, CDR2 FQNNGV. The CDR3 is 13 residues long. CDR3 amino acids: CASSSPGRETQYF. For the CDR3, the DNA is TGTGCCAGCAGTTCTCCAGGGCGGGAGACCCAGTACTTC.

Remarks on this clone: No conserved phenylalanine or tryptophan ends this CDR3, so it is likely a read error. Because the CDR3's place on the DNA is in doubt, the DNA is left out and the CDR3 is given as listed by TCRdb. The chain recombines TRBV6-1 with TRBJ1-1; the D call of TRBD1 is as the table states it, not checked on the DNA. A total of 10 residues make up the CDR3, ends included. Germline V gene sequence: CDR1 MNHNS, CDR2 SASEGT. CDR3 residues: CASSEEGVAV.

This chain links TRBV7-2 with TRBJ1-2, with TRBD1 matching over 10 bases. The CDR3 spans 12 residues. Germline V gene lookup returns CDR1 SGHTA and CDR2 FQGNSA. With 6 bases clipped from V and 7 bases from J, the junction kept 2 bases outside the gene matches. CDR3 in amino acids: CASSGQGGGYTF. DNA for the CDR3: TGTGCCAGCAGTGGACAGGGGGGTGGCTACACCTTC.

This clone was found once. V gene TRBV19 combines with J gene TRBJ2-2; no definite D call. CDR1 and CDR2 (germline): LNHDA, SQIVND (reference sequence). V was shortened by 6 bases and J by 6 bases, with 14 bases between the two germline ends. This CDR3 spans 14 amino acids. The CDR3 bases are TGTGCCAGTAGCAAGGCGAGGTCCGCCGGGGAGCTGTTTTTT. It specifies CASSKARSAGELFF.

The V call is TRBV19, the J call TRBJ1-6; 12 bases agree with TRBD1. The CDR3 runs 18 residues. The germline V gene has CDR1 LNHDA and CDR2 SQIVND (reference sequence). J was trimmed by 10 bases and V by 10 bases; bases with no gene match: 20. Here the CDR3 DNA reads TGTGCCATGACATGGGGACAGGGGGCGCAAACGCCTTGGTCACCCCTCCACTTT. This sequence encodes CAMTWGQGAQTPWSPLHF. The full variable domain, completed using reference TRBV19 and TRBJ1-6, is DGGITQSPKYLFRKEGQNVTLSCEQNLNHDAMYWYRQDPGQGLRLIYYSQIVNDFQKGDIAEGYSVSREKKESFPLTVTSAQKNPTAFYLCAMTWGQGAQTPWSPLHFGNGTRLTVT.

The V gene is TRBV4-2, the J gene TRBJ1-3; 7 bases map to TRBD1. V gave up 0 bases and J gave up 1 base; unmatched junction bases: 6. This CDR3 is built from 17 residues. Germline CDR1 is LGHNA and CDR2 is YNFKEQ. The CDR3 here is CASSQDFGDRSGNTIYF. The CDR3 DNA reads TGTGCCAGCAGCCAAGATTTTGGGGACAGATCTGGAAACACCATATATTTT.

The chain recombines TRBV4-1 with TRBJ2-1; D perhaps matches TRBD2 (5 bases). The V end was cut by 1 base, the J end by 9 bases, with 13 bases between. This CDR3 spans 14 amino acids. CDR1 is MGHRA and CDR2 is YSYEKL in the germline V gene. The CDR3 nucleotides are TGCGCCAGCAGCCAAGGGCACGGAGGAACTGAGCAGTTCTTC. This translates into CASSQGHGGTEQFF.

The V gene is TRBV5-4, the J gene TRBJ2-5; 10 nucleotides match TRBD1. The J segment lost 5 bases and the V segment lost 0 bases, leaving 7 bases of the junction unmatched. The germline V gene has CDR1 SGHNT and CDR2 YYREEE (reference sequence). This CDR3 has 16 residues. The CDR3 reads CASSLAGGTGVETQYF. CDR3 nucleotides: TGTGCCAGCAGCTTGGCTGGGGGGACAGGGGTGGAGACCCAGTACTTC. The full variable domain, rest sourced from reference TRBV5-4 and TRBJ2-5, is ETGVTQSPTHLIKTRGQQVTLRCSSQSGHNTVSWYQQALGQGPQFIFQYYREEENGRGNFPPRFSGLQFPNYSSELNVNALELDDSALYLCASSLAGGTGVETQYFGPGTRLLVL.

The chain has TRBV30 and TRBJ2-7; 11 bases are a match to TRBD2. Unmatched junction bases numbered 10, after V lost 1 base and J lost 2 bases. Germline CDR1 and CDR2: GTSNPN and SVGIG (reference sequence). This CDR3 is 17 amino acids long. CDR3 region: CAWSGPGLADRTYEQYF. DNA of the CDR3: TGTGCCTGGAGTGGGCCGGGACTAGCGGACAGGACCTACGAGCAGTACTTC. The full variable domain, completed using reference TRBV30 and TRBJ2-7, is SQTIHQWPATLVQPVGSPLSLECTVEGTSNPNLYWYRQAAGRGLQLLFYSVGIGQISSEVPQNLSASRPQDRQFILSSKKLLLSDSGFYLCAWSGPGLADRTYEQYFGPGTRLTVT.

The chain combines TRBV7-8 with TRBJ1-3; D gene uncertain. V lost 2 bases and J 0 bases, leaving 8 bases between the germline ends. Germline V gives CDR1 SGHVS, CDR2 FQNEAQ. This CDR3 has 15 amino acids. The CDR3 protein is CASSLFGSSGNTIYF. The CDR3 bases are TGTGCCAGCAGCTTATTCGGGTCCTCTGGAAACACCATATATTTT. Full variable domain (rest looked up from reference TRBV7-8 and TRBJ1-3): GAGVSQSPRYKVAKRGQDVALRCDPISGHVSLFWYQQALGQGPEFLTYFQNEAQLDKSGLPSDRFFAERPEGSVSTLKIQRTQQEDSAVYLCASSLFGSSGNTIYFGEGSWLTVV.